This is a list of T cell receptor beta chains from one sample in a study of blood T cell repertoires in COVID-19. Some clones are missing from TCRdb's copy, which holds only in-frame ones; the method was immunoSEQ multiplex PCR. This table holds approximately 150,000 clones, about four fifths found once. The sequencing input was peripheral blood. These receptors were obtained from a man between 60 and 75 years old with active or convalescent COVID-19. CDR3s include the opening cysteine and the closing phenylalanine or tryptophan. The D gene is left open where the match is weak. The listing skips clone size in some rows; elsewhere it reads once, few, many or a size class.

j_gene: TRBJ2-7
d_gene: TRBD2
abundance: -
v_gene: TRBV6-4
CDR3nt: TGTGCCAGCAGTGACTCACGGGCGGGAGGCTACGAGCAGTACTTC
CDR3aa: CASSDSRAGGYEQYF

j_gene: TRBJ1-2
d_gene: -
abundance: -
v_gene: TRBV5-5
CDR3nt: TGTGCCAGCAGCTTGGTCACAGGAGCTAACTATGGCTACACCTTC
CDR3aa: CASSLVTGANYGYTF

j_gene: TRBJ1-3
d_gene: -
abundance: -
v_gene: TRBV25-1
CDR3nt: TGTGCCAGCAGTGAATGGCGGGTATCGTCCGGAAACACCATATATTTT
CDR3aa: CASSEWRVSSGNTIYF

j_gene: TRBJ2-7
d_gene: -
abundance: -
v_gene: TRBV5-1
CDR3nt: TGCGCCAGCAGCCCGACTAGTTCCGAGCAGTACTTC
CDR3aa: CASSPTSSEQYF

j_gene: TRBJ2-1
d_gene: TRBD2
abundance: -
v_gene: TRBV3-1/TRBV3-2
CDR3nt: TGTGCCAGCACGACCAGCGGGGACAATGAGCAGTTCTTC
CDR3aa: CASTTSGDNEQFF

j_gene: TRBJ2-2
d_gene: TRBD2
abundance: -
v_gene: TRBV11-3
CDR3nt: TGTGCCAGCAGCTCCCGGACTAGCCGTACCGGGGAGCTGTTTTTT
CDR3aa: CASSSRTSRTGELFF

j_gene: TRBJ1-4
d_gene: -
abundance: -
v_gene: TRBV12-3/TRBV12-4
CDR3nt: TGTGCCAGCAGTTTGTGGGCCGAAAAACTGTTTTTT
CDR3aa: CASSLWAEKLFF

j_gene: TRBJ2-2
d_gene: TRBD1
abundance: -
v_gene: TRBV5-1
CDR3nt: TGCGCCAGCAGCCCGGACAGGCCTATCGGGGAGCTGTTTTTT
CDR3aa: CASSPDRPIGELFF

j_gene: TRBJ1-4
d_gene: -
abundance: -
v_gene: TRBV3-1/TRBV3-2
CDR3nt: TGTGCCAGCAGCCAGACAACAACTAATGAAAAACTGTTTTTT
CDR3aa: CASSQTTTNEKLFF

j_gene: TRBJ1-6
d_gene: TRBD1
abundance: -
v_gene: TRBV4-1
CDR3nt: TGCGCCAGCAGCCCGGGACAGCCTAATTCACCCCTCCACTTT
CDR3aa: CASSPGQPNSPLHF

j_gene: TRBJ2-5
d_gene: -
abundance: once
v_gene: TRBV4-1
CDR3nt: TGCGCCAGCAGCCACGCCGGCGAGCGTAACCAAGAGACCCAGTACTTC
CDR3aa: CASSHAGERNQETQYF

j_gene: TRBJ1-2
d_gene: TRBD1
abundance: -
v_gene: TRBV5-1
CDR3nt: TGCGCCAGCAGCCAGACAGGGGATGGCTACACCTTC
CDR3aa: CASSQTGDGYTF

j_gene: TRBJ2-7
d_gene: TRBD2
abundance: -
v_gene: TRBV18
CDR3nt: TGTGCCAGCTCCCAACTAGCGGGGGGTCCTTACTACGAGCAGTACTTC
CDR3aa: CASSQLAGGPYYEQYF

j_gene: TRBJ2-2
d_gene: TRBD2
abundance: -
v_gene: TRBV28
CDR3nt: TGTGCCAGCAGTTTACCACTAGCGGGAGGGAAGAACACCGGGGAGCTGTTTTTT
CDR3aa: CASSLPLAGGKNTGELFF

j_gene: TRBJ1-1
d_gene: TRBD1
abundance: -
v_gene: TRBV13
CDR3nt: TGTGCCAGCAGCCGGGCCGGGACAGGAATGAACACTGAAGCTTTCTTT
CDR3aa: CASSRAGTGMNTEAFF

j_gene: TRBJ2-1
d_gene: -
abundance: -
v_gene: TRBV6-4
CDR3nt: TGTGCCAGCAGTACCAGTGGCAATGAGCAGTTCTTC
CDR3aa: CASSTSGNEQFF

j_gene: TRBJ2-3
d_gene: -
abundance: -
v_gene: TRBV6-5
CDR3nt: TGTGCCAGCAGTTGGAGTACCAGCCAAGTTTCGGATACGCAGTATTTT
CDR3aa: CASSWSTSQVSDTQYF

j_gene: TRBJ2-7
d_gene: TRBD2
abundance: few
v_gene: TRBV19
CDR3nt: TGTGCCAGTAGTATCGGACTAGCAACCTACGAGCAGTACTTC
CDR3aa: CASSIGLATYEQYF

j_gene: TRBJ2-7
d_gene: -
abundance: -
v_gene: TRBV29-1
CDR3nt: TGCAGCGTTGTTGGGCAGAAGTCGGAGCAGTACTTC
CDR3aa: CSVVGQKSEQYF

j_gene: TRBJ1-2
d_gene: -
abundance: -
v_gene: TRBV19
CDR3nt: TGTGCCAGTAAGGACACAAACTATGGCTACACCTTC
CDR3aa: CASKDTNYGYTF

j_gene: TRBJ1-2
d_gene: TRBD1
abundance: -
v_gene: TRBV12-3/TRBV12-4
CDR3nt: TGTGCCAGCCGCGGGACAGGGGGAAAGGGCTACACCTTC
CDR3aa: CASRGTGGKGYTF

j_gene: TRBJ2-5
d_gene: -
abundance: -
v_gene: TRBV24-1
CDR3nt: TGTGCCACCACTCAACAGGAAGAGACCCAGTACTTC
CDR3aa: CATTQQEETQYF

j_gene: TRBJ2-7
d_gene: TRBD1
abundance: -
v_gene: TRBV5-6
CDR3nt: TGTGCCAGCAGCTTGGGGACAGGGTACCCTCTTGGAGAGCAGTACTTC
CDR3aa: CASSLGTGYPLGEQYF

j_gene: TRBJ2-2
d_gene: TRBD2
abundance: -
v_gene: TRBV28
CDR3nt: TGTGCCAGCGGGGGACTAGCGGGAAATTGGAACACCGGGGAGCTGTTTTTT
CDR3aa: CASGGLAGNWNTGELFF

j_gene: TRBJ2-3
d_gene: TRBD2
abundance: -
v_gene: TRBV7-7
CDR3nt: TGTGCTAGCAGTCCGGGGGGGGATACGCAGTATTTT
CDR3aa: CASSPGGDTQYF

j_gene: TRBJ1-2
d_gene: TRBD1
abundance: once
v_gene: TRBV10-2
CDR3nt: TGCGCCAGCAGAGAGCCTCGGGACAGTTCGATCTATGGCTACACCTTC
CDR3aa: CASREPRDSSIYGYTF

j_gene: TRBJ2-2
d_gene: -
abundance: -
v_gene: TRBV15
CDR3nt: TGTGCCACCAGCTTAGACAGCGTATGGAATACCGGGGAGCTGTTTTTT
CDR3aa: CATSLDSVWNTGELFF

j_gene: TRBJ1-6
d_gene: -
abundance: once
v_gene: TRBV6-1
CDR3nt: TGTGCCAGCAGTGAATTGGGACATTATAATTCACCCCTCCACTTT
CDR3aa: CASSELGHYNSPLHF

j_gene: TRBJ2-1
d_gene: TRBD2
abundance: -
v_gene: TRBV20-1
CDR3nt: TGCAGTGCTAGTGATGTGAGGCTGCTAGCGGGGCCACCTTCCTACAATGAGCAGTTCTTC
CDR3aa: CSASDVRLLAGPPSYNEQFF

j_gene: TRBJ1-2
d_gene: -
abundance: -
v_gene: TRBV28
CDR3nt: TGTGCCAGCGCCCGTCTGAGAAAATATGGCTACACCTTC
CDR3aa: CASARLRKYGYTF

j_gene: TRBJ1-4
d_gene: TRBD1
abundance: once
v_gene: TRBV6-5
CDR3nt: TGTGCCAGCAGGGAGGATGGGACAGGGGTTGAAAAACTGTTTTTT
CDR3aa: CASREDGTGVEKLFF

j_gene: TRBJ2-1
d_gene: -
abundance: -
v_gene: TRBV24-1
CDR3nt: TGTGCCACCAGTGAAAGTTTGGGGGGAAGGAAATACAATGAGCAGTTCTTC
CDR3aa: CATSESLGGRKYNEQFF

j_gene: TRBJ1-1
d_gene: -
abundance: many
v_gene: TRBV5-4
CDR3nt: TGTGCCAGCAGCTTGGAGGCGGTGAACACTGAAGCTTTCTTT
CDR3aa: CASSLEAVNTEAFF

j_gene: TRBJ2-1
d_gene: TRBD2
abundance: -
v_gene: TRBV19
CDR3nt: TGTGCCAGTAGTATAGGTAGGACTAGCGGGCACAATGAGCAGTTCTTC
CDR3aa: CASSIGRTSGHNEQFF

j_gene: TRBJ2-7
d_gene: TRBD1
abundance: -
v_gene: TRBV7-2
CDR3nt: TGTGCCAGCAGCTTAGGGACAGGGGTCTACGAGCAGTACTTC
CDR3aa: CASSLGTGVYEQYF

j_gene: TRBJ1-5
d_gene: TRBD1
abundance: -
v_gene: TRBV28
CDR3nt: TGTGCCAGCACCACGACAGGGGTGCACCAGCCCCAGCATTTT
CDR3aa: CASTTTGVHQPQHF

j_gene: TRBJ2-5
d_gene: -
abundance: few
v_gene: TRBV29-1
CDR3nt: TGCAGCGCCGCCGACAGCGGGGAGACCCAGTACTTC
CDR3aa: CSAADSGETQYF

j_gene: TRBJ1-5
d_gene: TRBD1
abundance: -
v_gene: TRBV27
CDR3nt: TGTGCCAGCAGTCCTGGGGACAGGCCTAGCAATCAGCCCCAGCATTTT
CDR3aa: CASSPGDRPSNQPQHF

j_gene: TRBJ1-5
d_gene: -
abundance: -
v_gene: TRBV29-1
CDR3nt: TGCAGCGTTAGGTCAGGGGATCAGCCCCAGCATTTT
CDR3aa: CSVRSGDQPQHF

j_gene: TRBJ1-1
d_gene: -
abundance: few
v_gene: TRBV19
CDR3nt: TGTGCCAGTAACCTCAGAGGCACTGAAGCTTTCTTT
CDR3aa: CASNLRGTEAFF

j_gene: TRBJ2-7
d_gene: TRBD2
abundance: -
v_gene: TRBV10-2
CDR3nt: TGCGCCAGCATGGGGACTAGCGGGAGTATGGCCTACGAGCAGTACTTC
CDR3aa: CASMGTSGSMAYEQYF